Below are 11 T cell receptor beta chains sequenced from a single sample in a study of neoadjuvant anti-PD-1 for oral cavity cancer. Clones were sequenced by immunoSEQ multiplex PCR, and TCRdb holds only the in-frame ones, with some missing. The sample holds around 14,000 clones, around 70% seen once. The material sequenced was PBMCs, taken before nivolumab (anti-PD-1) treatment. The receptors shown here come from a person aged 35-80 years with oral cavity squamous cell carcinoma.

V is TRBV27 and J is TRBJ2-7; D is possibly TRBD1 (7 bases). Germline values: CDR1 MNHEY, CDR2 SMNVEV (reference sequence). This CDR3 spans 15 amino acids. Trimming took off 7 bases at V and 2 bases at J, with 18 bases between the two ends. The CDR3 region is CASTPAPGGTYEQYF. DNA of the CDR3: TGTGCCAGCACTCCCGCACCAGGGGGGACCTACGAGCAGTACTTC.

The V gene is TRBV9, the J gene TRBJ1-3; D is ambiguous. Trimming pared 0 bases from V and 0 bases from J, leaving 7 bases between. There are 15 residues in the CDR3. In germline, CDR1 is SGDLS, CDR2 YYNGEE. The DNA for the CDR3 is TGTGCCAGCAGCGTAGGGCGGCGCTCTGGAAACACCATATATTTT. It is translated as CASSVGRRSGNTIYF.

This rearrangement joins TRBV18 to TRBJ1-1; TRBD1 matches 8 bases. This CDR3 region has 13 residues. V shed 6 bases, J shed 5 bases, and the junction held 5 bases outside the gene matches. Germline CDR1 and CDR2: KGHSH and LQKENI. CDR3 residues: CASSLDRVTEAFF. The DNA for the CDR3 is TGTGCCAGCTCCCTGGACAGGGTGACTGAAGCTTTCTTT.

This clone came up a few times. The gene calls are TRBV19 and TRBJ2-7; 10 positions match TRBD1. The CDR3 runs 12 residues. The germline CDR1 and CDR2 sequences are LNHDA and SQIVND (reference sequence). The V gene end was trimmed by 7 bases and the J gene end by 6 bases; junction bases not matched to a gene: 3. Here the CDR3 reads CASTGQGGEQYF. In DNA, the CDR3 is TGTGCCAGTACCGGACAGGGGGGCGAGCAGTACTTC.

V is TRBV5-1 and J is TRBJ2-5; tentatively, D is TRBD2 (6 bases). Trimming took 4 bases from V and 1 from J, leaving 17 bases between them. The CDR3 extends over 16 amino acids. Germline V lookup: CDR1 SGHRS, CDR2 YFSETQ. The CDR3 spells CASSGRAGGSQETQYF. The CDR3 bases are TGCGCCAGCAGCGGTAGGGCTGGGGGGAGCCAAGAGACCCAGTACTTC. The whole variable domain, remainder taken from reference TRBV5-1 and TRBJ2-5, is KAGVTQTPRYLIKTRGQQVTLSCSPISGHRSVSWYQQTPGQGLQFLFEYFSETQRNKGNFPGRFSGRQFSNSRSEMNVSTLELGDSALYLCASSGRAGGSQETQYFGPGTRLLVL.

This clone turned up a few times. The chain couples TRBV7-8 to TRBJ1-2; no firm D call. V lost 1 base, J lost 8 bases, and 14 bases lay in between. The CDR3 contains 14 residues. CDR1 SGHVS and CDR2 FQNEAQ come from the germline V gene. The CDR3 sequence: CASSLETQLYGYTF. DNA of the CDR3: TGTGCCAGCAGCTTAGAAACACAGCTATACGGCTACACCTTC.

This clone was seen only a few times. The rearrangement joins TRBV7-2 to TRBJ2-5, with 8 bases that match TRBD1. There are 15 residues in the CDR3. Germline CDR1 reads SGHTA; CDR2 reads FQGNSA. Trimming took 6 bases from V and 5 from J; bases not matched to a gene: 11. CDR3 region: CASRARTHRGETQYF. The CDR3 nucleotides are TGTGCCAGCAGAGCTCGGACGCACAGGGGGGAGACCCAGTACTTC.

The chain has TRBV10-1 and TRBJ1-1, with a weak D call TRBD1 (5 bases). Germline V gene data show CDR1 as WNHNN and CDR2 as SYGVQD (reference sequence). Trimming took 11 bases from V and 4 from J, leaving 23 bases between them. The CDR3 consists of 15 residues. CDR3 loop: CAGSRWRGRGTEAFF. In DNA form, the CDR3 reads TGCGCCGGGTCTCGATGGCGGGGCCGGGGCACTGAAGCTTTCTTT.

This sequence joins TRBV9 and TRBJ2-2; D ambiguous. The CDR3 consists of 12 residues. Germline CDR1 is SGDLS and CDR2 is YYNGEE. The V end was cut by 1 base, the J end by 6 bases, with 4 bases between. This CDR3 reads CASSVTSGELFF. The CDR3, as DNA: TGTGCCAGCAGCGTAACGTCCGGGGAGCTGTTTTTT.

The chain couples TRBV15 to TRBJ2-5; D remains ambiguous. The CDR3 is made up of 12 amino acids. Per the germline V gene, CDR1 is LNHNV and CDR2 is YYDKDF (reference sequence). V shed 1 base and J shed 6 bases, with 6 bases lying between them. The CDR3 protein is CATSRADKTQYF. The CDR3 DNA sequence: TGTGCCACCAGCAGAGCCGACAAGACCCAGTACTTC.

The V call is TRBV6-1, the J call TRBJ1-5; TRBD1 agrees at 10 bases. The CDR3 runs 15 residues. Trimming removed 8 bases from V and 6 bases from J; junction bases left unmatched: 10. Germline-derived CDR1 and CDR2 are MNHNS and SASEGT. The CDR3 loop is CASGRDRGPTQPQHF. CDR3 sequence (DNA): TGTGCCAGCGGCCGGGACAGGGGCCCCACTCAGCCCCAGCATTTT.